The clone carrying this T cell receptor (beta chain) was picked up a small number of times. Its target is unknown. The source of the sample is a study of beta chain features in type 1 diabetes. Study findings and constraints: Patients showed naive, central memory and Treg TCRB repertoires that appeared more similar than those of healthy donors.

Central memory, naive, regulatory and stem cell-like memory CD4+ cells were sorted by CD45RO/CCR7/CD25/CD127/CD95/CD27. All of the isolated RNA was reverse transcribed, so expressed TCRB transcripts were sequenced. Naive, central memory and regulatory T cell samples averaged about 3.57 million immunoSEQ reads each. TCRdb keeps only in-frame clones here, not all; method: immunoSEQ multiplex PCR. This table has approximately 330,000 clones, 11% appearing once. Germline V gene lookup returns CDR1 SGHTA and CDR2 FQGNSA. The CDR3 is 16 amino acids. Trimming removed 1 base from V and 0 bases from J, with 13 bases in between.

The chain is built from TRBV7-2 and TRBJ2-7; tentative D call: TRBD2 (6 bases). This TCR was sampled from a woman aged 25-40 years in good health. What was sequenced was naive CD4+ T cells from blood. CDR3 residues: CASSLGLAVSSYEQYF. CDR3 nucleotides: TGTGCCAGCAGCTTAGGATTAGCGGTAAGCTCCTACGAGCAGTACTTC.